The clone carrying this T cell receptor (beta chain) was counted only a few times. Its antigen is unidentified. These data come from a study of identical twins. Findings of the study overall: Twin sharing of out-of-frame TCR alpha was underestimated by models in monozygotic pairs. In cord blood, abundant beta clonotypes had fewer insertions; memory showed no trend. Beta out-of-frame twin sharing showed a weaker excess.

A single record per CDR3 protein comes from TCRdb applying MiXCR to the 5' RACE reads. The sample has about 520,000 distinct CDR3 sequences, about 20% seen once. This CDR3 is built from 17 residues. V lost 1 base to trimming and J lost 0 bases, with 13 bases between them. These records were also assigned to another study, of T cells expressing NK-cell markers. That paper states: A range of about 1.0-7.0% of CD8+ T cells consisted of dominant NKG2C+ clonotypes in 5 or 6 donors.

Sequencing was done on a sample of CD4+ T cells sorted from blood. The chain couples TRBV12-3 or TRBV12-4 to TRBJ2-4; D may be TRBD1 (5 bases). This clonotype originated in a woman aged 18-35 years in good health. The CDR3 reads CASSLVGRAIAKNIQYF. The CDR3 DNA reads as TGTGCCAGCAGTTTAGTGGGCAGGGCGATAGCCAAAAACATTCAGTACTTC.